What follows describes a single TCR beta chain. Deletions cut 6 bases from V and 4 bases from J, with 13 bases between. Germline-derived CDR1 and CDR2 are SQVTM and ANQGSEA. This CDR3 has 13 amino acids. These data originate in a study of blood T cells in healthy people across ages. Using a J-beta primer mix together with a sample-barcoded 5' primer, a second PCR was run for about 6 to 11 cycles. TCRdb ran MiXCR on the 5' RACE reads and lists one entry per CDR3 protein. The sample contains over a million distinct CDR3 sequences, almost 60% of which appear only once. V usage is TRBV29-1 and J usage is TRBJ2-1; D is undetermined. The sequence came from a man younger than 35 in good health. Sequencing was carried out using blood. For the CDR3, the DNA is TGCAGCGTAAAGGCGAAACTTTACAATGAGCAGTTCTTC. Residues: CSVKAKLYNEQFF.